This T cell receptor (beta chain) was retrieved from a study of cytomegalovirus exposure and HLA in healthy donors. Turning to the study itself: It was reported in a later analysis that the same platform had been used for the 90 to 150 validation repertoires as for the 550 to 700 first-cohort repertoires. Study-wide findings and caveats: The tendency of first-cohort TCR clusters to co-occur in the 120 or so validation repertoires was identified by a subsequent analysis. Three of the chains that were CMV-associated were confirmed in vitro to be specific for CMV antigens.

Concerning this clone: Its antigen is not identified.

Trimming took 5 bases from V and 0 from J, leaving 8 bases between them. The germline V gene has CDR1 MDHEN and CDR2 SYDVKM. The CDR3 consists of 14 residues. Libraries were prepared by immunoSEQ multiplex PCR; TCRdb keeps only in-frame clonotypes and omits some of them. Seen here are roughly 120,000 clones, around 89% observed once, and the top ten hold roughly 1.4%. Specimen: PBMCs. The receptor comes from a woman aged 25 to 39 in good health and CMV-seropositive. This chain connects TRBV28 to TRBJ1-3; tentatively, D is TRBD1 (6 bases). CDR3 nucleotides: TGTGCCAGCAGTGACAGGCTCTCTGGAAACACCATATATTTT. Its protein is CASSDRLSGNTIYF.